Detailed here is one TCR beta chain. Germline values: CDR1 SGHTA, CDR2 FQGNSA. V was pared by 1 base and J by 5 bases, with 10 bases between. The CDR3 has 14 amino acids. Only in-frame clones appear in the TCRdb table, and some are missing; sequencing was by immunoSEQ multiplex PCR. Of more than 70,000 clones listed, around 89% are singletons. The data are from a study of blood T cell repertoires in COVID-19. Overall study context: Both acute and convalescent COVID-19 samples were obtained from the United States, Italy and Spain. The cDNA or gDNA used as material had been derived from T cells, B-cell-depleted T cells, or PBMCs.

The sequenced sample was peripheral blood. This receptor was identified in a man between 45 and 60 years old with acute or convalescent COVID-19. The chain has TRBV7-2 and TRBJ2-3; no definite D call. CDR3 nucleotide sequence: TGTGCCAGCAGCTTAGAAATTACAGTAGATACGCAGTATTTT. Amino acid sequence: CASSLEITVDTQYF.